This is a list of T cell receptor beta chains from one sample in a study of T-cell reconstitution after alpha-beta-depleted transplantation in children. TCRdb independently ran MiXCR on the PCR reads; one entry per CDR3 protein. The sample lists approximately 1,000,000 distinct CDR3 sequences; around 30% were seen once. The starting material was PBMCs, mostly from graft donor cells, obtained 360 days after TCRalphabeta/CD19-depleted stem cell transplant. The source is a boy under two years old who had a stem cell transplant for SCID, so the T cells may come from the graft donor. CDR3s include the opening cysteine and the closing phenylalanine or tryptophan. D genes are given only for firm matches. Part of the rows lack a size; the others show once, few, many or a class for expanded clones.

NA | TRBJ1-5 | NA | TRBV9 | CASSSRQDLQPQHF | TGTGCCAGCAGCAGTAGACAGGACCTTCAGCCCCAGCATTTT
NA | TRBJ2-7 | NA | TRBV2 | CASRRGPDEQYF | TGTGCCAGCCGAAGGGGACCCGACGAGCAGTACTTC
NA | TRBJ1-3 | NA | TRBV12-3/TRBV12-4 | CASSSERTVSGNTIYF | TGTGCCAGCAGTTCGGAGAGGACAGTCTCTGGAAACACCATATATTTT
NA | TRBJ2-3 | few | TRBV7-9 | CASLGEDTQYF | TGTGCCAGCTTGGGGGAAGATACGCAGTATTTT
NA | TRBJ2-7 | NA | TRBV4-2 | CASSQDSRYEQYF | TGTGCCAGCAGCCAAGACTCCCGTTACGAGCAGTACTTC
TRBD1 | TRBJ2-1 | NA | TRBV5-1 | CASSLTRGQGAQSEQFF | TGCGCCAGCAGCTTGACGCGAGGACAGGGGGCGCAGAGTGAGCAGTTCTTC
TRBD2 | TRBJ2-3 | NA | TRBV6-5 | CASSYSMAGGPDTQYF | TGTGCCAGCAGTTACTCGATGGCGGGGGGCCCAGATACGCAGTATTTT
NA | TRBJ1-2 | once | TRBV7-9 | CASSLPVNYGYTF | TGTGCCAGCAGCTTACCGGTTAACTATGGCTACACCTTC
TRBD2 | TRBJ2-1 | NA | TRBV12-3/TRBV12-4 | CASSFALAGEGEQFF | TGTGCCAGCAGTTTCGCGCTAGCGGGGGAGGGTGAGCAGTTCTTC
NA | TRBJ1-2 | NA | TRBV12-3/TRBV12-4 | CASSLAGPGMDYGYTF | TGTGCCAGCAGTTTAGCCGGTCCGGGAATGGACTATGGCTACACCTTC
NA | TRBJ1-6 | NA | TRBV5-1 | CASSARDGGNSPLHF | TGCGCCAGCAGCGCCAGGGACGGGGGGAATTCACCCCTCCACTTT
NA | TRBJ2-1 | few | TRBV10-3 | CAISGGRGSSYNEQFF | TGTGCCATCAGTGGTGGCAGGGGAAGCTCCTACAATGAGCAGTTCTTC
NA | TRBJ2-3 | NA | TRBV11-1 | CASSLKDTRTDTQYF | TGTGCCAGCAGCTTAAAGGACACCCGCACAGATACGCAGTATTTT
NA | TRBJ2-5 | few | TRBV29-1 | CSSLRNSQETQYF | TGCAGCTCCCTCCGGAACTCCCAAGAGACCCAGTACTTC
NA | TRBJ1-6 | NA | TRBV9 | CASSAIGSPLHF | TGTGCCAGCAGCGCTATCGGTTCACCCCTCCACTTT
TRBD2 | TRBJ2-5 | few | TRBV6-5 | CASSLASGGRETQYF | TGTGCCAGCAGTTTGGCTAGCGGGGGCCGGGAGACCCAGTACTTC
NA | TRBJ1-2 | NA | TRBV15 | CATSVSGANYGYTF | TGTGCCACCAGCGTGTCGGGGGCTAACTATGGCTACACCTTC
NA | TRBJ2-2 | NA | TRBV20-1 | CSARDRGGGPNTGELFF | TGCAGTGCTAGAGATCGGGGCGGGGGCCCAAACACCGGGGAGCTGTTTTTT
NA | TRBJ2-5 | NA | TRBV5-1 | CASSYSGPQETQYF | TGCGCCAGCAGCTACAGCGGACCCCAAGAGACCCAGTACTTC
NA | TRBJ1-6 | few | TRBV12-3/TRBV12-4 | CASSSRRGSYNSPLHF | TGTGCCAGCAGTTCCCGTAGAGGCTCCTATAATTCACCCCTCCACTTT
NA | TRBJ1-4 | NA | TRBV2 | CASSEGGTQNEKLFF | TGTGCCAGCAGTGAGGGAGGGACACAGAATGAAAAACTGTTTTTT
NA | TRBJ2-7 | few | TRBV7-2 | CASSEAGREGGEQYF | TGTGCCAGCAGCGAAGCGGGCAGGGAAGGGGGGGAGCAGTACTTC
TRBD1 | TRBJ2-3 | NA | TRBV5-1 | CASSIQGGAYTDTQYF | TGCGCCAGCAGTATACAGGGGGGCGCTTACACAGATACGCAGTATTTT
TRBD1 | TRBJ2-1 | few | TRBV5-1 | CASRNGGQGAIREQFF | TGCGCCAGCAGAAACGGAGGTCAGGGGGCGATTAGGGAGCAGTTCTTC